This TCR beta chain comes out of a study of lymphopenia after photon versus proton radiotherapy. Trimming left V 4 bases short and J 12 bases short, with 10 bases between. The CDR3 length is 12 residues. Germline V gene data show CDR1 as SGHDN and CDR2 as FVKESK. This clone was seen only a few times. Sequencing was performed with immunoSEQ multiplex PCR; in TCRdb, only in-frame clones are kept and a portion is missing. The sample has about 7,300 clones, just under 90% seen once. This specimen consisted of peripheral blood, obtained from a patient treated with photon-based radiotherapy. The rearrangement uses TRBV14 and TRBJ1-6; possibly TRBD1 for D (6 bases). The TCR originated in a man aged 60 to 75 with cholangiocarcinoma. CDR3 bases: TGTGCCAGCAGCCCAGGGGAAGGACCCCTCCACTTT. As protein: CASSPGEGPLHF.